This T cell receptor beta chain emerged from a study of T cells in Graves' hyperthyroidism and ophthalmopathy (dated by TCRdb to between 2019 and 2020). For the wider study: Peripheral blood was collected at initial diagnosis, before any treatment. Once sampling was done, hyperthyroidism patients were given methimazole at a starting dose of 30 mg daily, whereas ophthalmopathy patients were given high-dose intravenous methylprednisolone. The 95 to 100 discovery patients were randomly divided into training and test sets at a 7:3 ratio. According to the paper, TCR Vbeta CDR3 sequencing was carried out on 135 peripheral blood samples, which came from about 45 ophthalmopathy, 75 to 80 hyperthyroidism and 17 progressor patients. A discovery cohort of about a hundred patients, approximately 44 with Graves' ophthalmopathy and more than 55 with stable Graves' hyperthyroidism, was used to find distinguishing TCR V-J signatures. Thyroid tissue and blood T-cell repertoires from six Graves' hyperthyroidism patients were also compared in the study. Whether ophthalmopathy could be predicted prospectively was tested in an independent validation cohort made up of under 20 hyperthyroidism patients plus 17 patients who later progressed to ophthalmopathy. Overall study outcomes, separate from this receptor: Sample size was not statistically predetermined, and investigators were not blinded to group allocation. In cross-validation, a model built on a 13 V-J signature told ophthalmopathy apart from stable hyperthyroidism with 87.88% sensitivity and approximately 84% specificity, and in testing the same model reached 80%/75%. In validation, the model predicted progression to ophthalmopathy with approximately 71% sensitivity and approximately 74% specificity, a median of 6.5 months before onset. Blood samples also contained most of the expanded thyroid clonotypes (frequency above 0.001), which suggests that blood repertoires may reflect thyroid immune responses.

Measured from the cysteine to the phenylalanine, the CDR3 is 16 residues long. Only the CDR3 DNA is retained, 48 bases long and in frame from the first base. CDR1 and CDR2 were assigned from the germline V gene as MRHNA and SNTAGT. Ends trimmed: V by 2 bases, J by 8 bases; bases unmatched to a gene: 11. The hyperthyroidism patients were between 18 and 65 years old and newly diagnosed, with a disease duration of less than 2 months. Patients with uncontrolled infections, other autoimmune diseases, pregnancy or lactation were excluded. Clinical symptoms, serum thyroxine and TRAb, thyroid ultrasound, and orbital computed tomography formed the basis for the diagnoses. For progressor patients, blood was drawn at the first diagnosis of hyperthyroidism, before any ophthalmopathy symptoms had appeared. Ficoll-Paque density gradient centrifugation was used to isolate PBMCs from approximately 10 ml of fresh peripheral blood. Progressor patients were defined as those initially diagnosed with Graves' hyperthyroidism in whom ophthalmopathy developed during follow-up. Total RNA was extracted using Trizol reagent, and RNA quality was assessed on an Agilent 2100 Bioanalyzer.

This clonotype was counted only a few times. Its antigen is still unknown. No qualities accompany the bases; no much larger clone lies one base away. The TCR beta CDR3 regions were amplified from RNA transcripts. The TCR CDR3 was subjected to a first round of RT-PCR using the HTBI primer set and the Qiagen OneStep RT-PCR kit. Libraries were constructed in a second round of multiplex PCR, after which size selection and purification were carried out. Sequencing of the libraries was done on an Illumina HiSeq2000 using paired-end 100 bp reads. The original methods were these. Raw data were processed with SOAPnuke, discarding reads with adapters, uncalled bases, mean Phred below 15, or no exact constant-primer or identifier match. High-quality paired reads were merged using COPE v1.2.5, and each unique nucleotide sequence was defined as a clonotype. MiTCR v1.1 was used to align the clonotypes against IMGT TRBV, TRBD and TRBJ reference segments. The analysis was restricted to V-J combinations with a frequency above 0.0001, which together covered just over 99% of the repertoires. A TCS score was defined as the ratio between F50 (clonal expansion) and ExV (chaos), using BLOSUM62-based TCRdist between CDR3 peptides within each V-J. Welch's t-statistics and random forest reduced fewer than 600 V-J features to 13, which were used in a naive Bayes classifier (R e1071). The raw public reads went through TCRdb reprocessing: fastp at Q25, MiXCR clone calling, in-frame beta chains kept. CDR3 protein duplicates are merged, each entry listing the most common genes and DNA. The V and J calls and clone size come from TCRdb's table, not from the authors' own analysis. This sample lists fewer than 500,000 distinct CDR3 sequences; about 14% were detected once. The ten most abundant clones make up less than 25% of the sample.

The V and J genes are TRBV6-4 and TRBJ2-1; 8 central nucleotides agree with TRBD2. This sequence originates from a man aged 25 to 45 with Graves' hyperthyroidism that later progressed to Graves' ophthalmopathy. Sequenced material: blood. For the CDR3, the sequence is CASSDRTSQLFDEQFF. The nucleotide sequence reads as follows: TGTGCCAGCAGTGACCGGACTAGCCAACTTTTTGATGAGCAGTTCTTC.